These 13 T cell receptor beta chains were all obtained from the same sample, sequenced in a study of beta chain features in type 1 diabetes. Investigators reverse transcribed all isolated RNA, so they sequenced expressed TCRB transcripts. Here immunoSEQ multiplex PCR was the method, and the copy in TCRdb shows in-frame clones only, minus some. This table holds 860,000 or so clones, 17% found once. The sample was naive CD4+ T cells from blood. These receptors all come from a woman aged 18-29 years in good health.

The sample holds a few counts of this clone. J is TRBJ2-1 and V is TRBV27; 12 nucleotides align to TRBD2. CDR1 MNHEY and CDR2 SMNVEV come from the germline V gene (reference sequence). V dropped 6 bases and J dropped 10; count of bases not matched to a gene: 13. CDR3 length: 16 residues. The DNA for the CDR3 is TGTGCCAGCAGACCGGGACTAGCGGGCCCTAGAGGGGAGCAGTTCTTC. It specifies CASRPGLAGPRGEQFF.

The V gene is TRBV7-3, the J gene TRBJ2-2, with D perhaps matching TRBD1 or TRBD2 (5 bases each). The V gene's germline CDR1 is SGHTA and CDR2 FQGTGA. V lost 4 bases to trimming and J lost 9 bases, with 9 bases between them. The CDR3 totals 12 residues. The chain's CDR3 is CASSSGTRELFF. The DNA for the CDR3 is TGTGCCAGCAGCTCCGGGACCAGGGAGCTGTTTTTT.

This clone was detected a few times. The rearrangement uses TRBV27 and TRBJ2-3, with D tentatively TRBD1 (6 bases). From germline, CDR1 is MNHEY and CDR2 SMNVEV (reference sequence). CDR3 length equals 17 residues. V lost 1 base to trimming and J lost 2 bases, with 16 bases between them. CDR3: CASSLYLDSSATDTQYF. Here the CDR3 DNA reads TGTGCCAGCAGTTTATATCTGGACAGCTCAGCCACAGATACGCAGTATTTT.

This clone was detected only a few times. This chain links TRBV25-1 with TRBJ2-5; 8 nucleotides align to TRBD2. The length of the CDR3 is 15 residues. With 2 bases clipped from V and 4 bases from J, the junction kept 6 bases outside the gene matches. Germline CDR1 reads MGHDK; CDR2 reads SYGVNS. The DNA of the CDR3 is TGTGCCAGCAGTGAAGCTAGGGCGGGAGGAGAGACCCAGTACTTC. This encodes CASSEARAGGETQYF.

This clone was seen a few times. This chain joins TRBV5-1 and TRBJ2-7; 7 positions agree with TRBD2. Germline V CDR1 and CDR2: SGHRS, YFSETQ. Trimming took 5 bases from V and 6 from J; bases not matched to a gene: 5. The CDR3 length is 12 residues. CDR3 sequence: CASRERDFEQYF. In DNA, the CDR3 is TGCGCCAGCAGAGAGCGGGATTTCGAGCAGTACTTC.

This chain connects TRBV18 to TRBJ2-7, with D possibly matching TRBD2 (5 bases). From germline, CDR1 is KGHSH and CDR2 LQKENI. Trimming shortened V by 3 bases and J by 8 bases, and 17 bases separated the two germline ends. This CDR3 comprises 14 residues. The CDR3 DNA sequence: TGTGCCAGCTCACCCAAGCGGCCCCAAGGACAGCAGTACTTC. It yields the protein CASSPKRPQGQQYF.

This clone has a handful of counts. V usage is TRBV25-1 and J usage is TRBJ2-2, with 14 bases identical to TRBD2. The CDR3 covers 16 residues. Germline V gene lookup returns CDR1 MGHDK and CDR2 SYGVNS. V shed 7 bases, J shed 3 bases, and the junction held 4 bases outside the gene matches. The CDR3 spells CASTGTSGRYTGELFF. CDR3 nucleotides: TGTGCCAGCACGGGGACTAGCGGGAGATACACCGGGGAGCTGTTTTTT.

The chain joins TRBV13 to TRBJ2-7; D possibly corresponds to TRBD2 (6 bases). V lost 0 bases, J lost 2 bases, and 11 bases lay in between. Germline V lookup: CDR1 PRHDT, CDR2 FYEKMQ (reference sequence). The length of the CDR3 is 15 residues. The CDR3 coding sequence is TGTGCCAGCAGCTTAGGCCGACTAGGACCCTACGAGCAGTACTTC. Translated: CASSLGRLGPYEQYF.

The CDR3 coding sequence is TGTGCCATTAGGACAGGGGGCGAAGCGGAGCAGTTCTTC. This codes for CAIRTGGEAEQFF. The chain recombines TRBV2 with TRBJ2-1; 11 bases line up with TRBD1. Trimming cost V 10 bases and J 10 bases; bases outside gene matches: 9. CDR1 and CDR2 from the germline V gene are SNHLY and FYNNEI. The CDR3 consists of 13 residues.

V and J are TRBV2 and TRBJ1-2, with 8 nucleotides matching TRBD1. The CDR3 runs to 14 residues. Per germline, CDR1 SNHLY and CDR2 FYNNEI. Germline trimming cut 5 bases from V and 8 bases from J; bases unmatched to any gene: 10. The CDR3 region has the DNA TGTGCCAGCAGTCGACAGGGGCTGAAGAGGGGCTACACCTTC. Translation gives CASSRQGLKRGYTF.

This clone was found a few times. The CDR3 DNA sequence: TGTGCCATCAGTGGGGTTCCTGGAAACATTCAGTACTTC. The encoded protein is CAISGVPGNIQYF. V is TRBV10-3 and J is TRBJ2-4; D ambiguous. Germline CDR1 reads ENHRY; CDR2 reads SYGVKD. The CDR3 length is 13 residues. Deletions cut 4 bases from V and 6 bases from J, with 10 bases between.

The CDR3 reads CSAKDGETQYF. The CDR3 nucleotides read TGCAGTGCTAAAGACGGGGAGACCCAGTACTTC. This chain links TRBV20-1 with TRBJ2-5; no clear D. CDR1 DFQATT and CDR2 SNEGSKA come from the germline V gene (reference sequence). Trimming shortened V by 4 bases and J by 5 bases, and 8 bases separated the two germline ends. The CDR3 length is 11 residues.

The rearrangement links TRBV27 to TRBJ2-3; 14 positions agree with TRBD2. The V and J ends lost 6 bases and 10 bases, in that order; junction bases with no gene match: 15. CDR1 is MNHEY, CDR2 SMNVEV, per germline (reference sequence). The CDR3 contains 17 residues. Here the CDR3 reads CASRVRPGLAGVEAQYF. The CDR3 region has the DNA TGTGCCAGCAGGGTTAGACCGGGACTAGCGGGAGTTGAGGCGCAGTATTTT.